This T cell receptor (beta chain) was observed in a study of blood T cell repertoires in COVID-19. Study-wide context: Samples came from the United States, Italy and Spain, spanning acute and convalescent COVID-19. The cDNA or gDNA used as material had been derived from T cells, B-cell-depleted T cells, or PBMCs.

Study processing details: It was from reference gene primer amplification that nucleated cell counts were estimated. TCRdb keeps only in-frame clones here, not all; method: immunoSEQ multiplex PCR. For V, J and clone size, that table is used; D and trimming come from the DNA. Altogether around 77,000 clones are present, about 92% being singletons, with the ten largest covering about 16%. The CDR3 contains 16 residues. Looked up from germline, CDR1 is SGHAT and CDR2 is FQNNGV. V dropped 5 bases and J dropped 6; count of bases not matched to a gene: 16. The gene calls are TRBV11-2 and TRBJ2-7; the match to TRBD1 covers 7 bases. The source is a woman older than 75 with active or convalescent COVID-19. The sample was peripheral blood. The CDR3 sequence is CASSLRTGQAASEQYF. For the CDR3, the DNA is TGTGCCAGCAGCCTCCGGACAGGACAGGCGGCGAGCGAGCAGTACTTC.